The text below deals with one T cell receptor (beta chain). These data originate in a study of blood T cell repertoires in COVID-19. Study-level background: T cells, B-cell-depleted T cells, or PBMCs provided the cDNA or gDNA that served as material.

Germline CDR1 reads SGHTA; CDR2 reads FQGNSA. CDR3 length equals 15 residues. V was pared by 1 base and J by 4 bases, with 13 bases between. This table comes from immunoSEQ multiplex PCR, and its TCRdb copy is limited to in-frame clones, with some not included. The sample has 210,000 or so clones; approximately 82% are singletons. Sequenced input: peripheral blood. The gene calls are TRBV7-2 and TRBJ1-1; no definite D call. The receptor was derived from a man between 45 and 60 years old with active or convalescent COVID-19. Here the CDR3 DNA reads TGTGCCAGCAGCTTAGACGGAGGCCCAGGCACTGAAGCTTTCTTT. Translated: CASSLDGGPGTEAFF. The whole variable domain, remainder taken from reference TRBV7-2 and TRBJ1-1, is GAGVSQSPSNKVTEKGKDVELRCDPISGHTALYWYRQSLGQGLEFLIYFQGNSAPDKSGLPSDRFSAERTGGSVSTLTIQRTQQEDSAVYLCASSLDGGPGTEAFFGQGTRLTVV.